The 12 T cell receptor beta chains below were found in one sample sequenced in a study of blood T cell repertoires in COVID-19. Some clones are missing from TCRdb's copy, which holds only in-frame ones; the method was immunoSEQ multiplex PCR. The data hold about 98,000 clones, with approximately 88% observed a single time. The sequenced material came from peripheral blood. The receptors were gathered from a human donor in a cohort sampled during active COVID-19.

The chain joins TRBV9 to TRBJ1-3; D uncertain. Trimming removed 3 bases at V and 1 base at J, with 8 bases between. The CDR3 length is 14 residues. Germline CDR1 reads SGDLS; CDR2 reads YYNGEE. Here the CDR3 reads CASSAELSGNTIYF. In nucleotides, the CDR3 is TGTGCCAGCAGCGCGGAGTTGTCTGGAAACACCATATATTTT.

This chain connects TRBV4-3 to TRBJ2-6; maybe TRBD1 (5 bases). From germline, CDR1 is LGHNA and CDR2 YSLEER. The V end lost 7 bases, the J end lost 1 base, and 11 bases lay between the germline ends. The CDR3 has 15 amino acids. CDR3 protein: CASTGIVSGANVLTF. The CDR3 nucleotides are TGCGCCAGCACAGGGATAGTTTCTGGGGCCAACGTCCTGACTTTC.

The genes are TRBV24-1 and TRBJ1-2; 7 bases map to TRBD1. CDR1 KGHDR and CDR2 SFDVKD come from the germline V gene. CDR3 length: 14 amino acids. J lost 3 bases, V lost 0 bases, and 0 bases had no gene match. The CDR3 is CATSDLGTDYGYTF. The CDR3 DNA follows: TGTGCCACCAGTGATTTGGGGACAGACTATGGCTACACCTTC.

The genes are TRBV7-3 and TRBJ2-1; D is uncertain. Trimming removed 4 bases at V and 9 bases at J, with 7 bases between. This CDR3 spans 11 amino acids. CDR1 and CDR2 from the germline V gene are SGHTA and FQGTGA. The CDR3 nucleotides read TGTGCCAGCAGCTCGGGTAGTGAGCAGTTCTTC. Translating gives CASSSGSEQFF.

A few counts support this clone. This chain joins TRBV5-4 and TRBJ2-7; 9 nucleotides match TRBD2. Trimming took 9 bases from V and 3 from J; bases not matched to a gene: 13. The CDR3 totals 15 residues. Looked up from germline, CDR1 is SGHNT and CDR2 is YYREEE (reference sequence). This CDR3 reads CATRGASGDFYEQYF. Written as DNA, the CDR3 is TGTGCCACCCGGGGGGCTAGCGGGGACTTCTACGAGCAGTACTTC.

The chain couples TRBV10-3 to TRBJ2-1, with D perhaps TRBD2 (5 bases). The V end was cut by 6 bases, the J end by 3 bases, with 15 bases between. Germline V gene lookup returns CDR1 ENHRY and CDR2 SYGVKD. This CDR3 is 15 amino acids long. CDR3 sequence: CAIREAAGVYNEQFF. The CDR3, as DNA: TGTGCCATCAGGGAAGCGGCTGGGGTCTACAATGAGCAGTTCTTC.

The rearrangement uses TRBV15 and TRBJ1-1, with D perhaps matching TRBD1 (6 bases). The germline CDR1 and CDR2 sequences are LNHNV and YYDKDF (reference sequence). The CDR3 totals 17 residues. V was pared by 0 bases and J by 5 bases, with 19 bases between. The CDR3: CATSRETPGGRRTEAFF. The CDR3 nucleotides are TGTGCCACCAGCAGAGAGACCCCCGGGGGGCGAAGAACTGAAGCTTTCTTT.

The V gene is TRBV18, the J gene TRBJ2-2; 10 bases agree with TRBD1. With V trimmed by 4 bases and J by 6 bases, 8 bases remained unmatched. The CDR3 totals 16 residues. Germline assignment: CDR1 KGHSH and CDR2 LQKENI. The DNA for the CDR3 is TGTGCCAGCTCACGTGAAGCTGGGACAGGGGCCGGGGAGCTGTTTTTT. It is translated as CASSREAGTGAGELFF.

The chain uses TRBV10-3 and TRBJ2-7; 9 nucleotides agree with TRBD1. V was clipped by 5 bases and J by 3 bases; unmatched bases: 8. The CDR3 has 15 amino acids. The germline gives CDR1 ENHRY, CDR2 SYGVKD. CDR3 protein: CAISPGTGIGYEQYF. The CDR3 DNA is TGTGCCATCAGTCCCGGGACAGGGATCGGCTACGAGCAGTACTTC.

The chain links TRBV2 to TRBJ1-5, with TRBD1 matching over 7 bases. Germline values: CDR1 SNHLY, CDR2 FYNNEI. CDR3 length: 13 residues. Germline trimming cut 3 bases from V and 5 bases from J; bases unmatched to any gene: 1. CDR3 DNA: TGTGCCAGCAGTGAGGACAGGCATCAGCCCCAGCATTTT. Translating it yields CASSEDRHQPQHF.

V usage is TRBV12-3 or TRBV12-4 and J usage is TRBJ1-2, with D maybe TRBD1 (6 bases). The CDR3 extends over 13 amino acids. The V end was cut by 2 bases, the J end by 6 bases, with 10 bases between. The CDR3 region is CASSLTQGDGYTF. The DNA for the CDR3 is TGTGCCAGCAGTTTAACACAGGGAGATGGCTACACCTTC.

This sequence joins TRBV30 and TRBJ1-5; maybe TRBD1 (5 bases). Germline CDR1 is GTSNPN and CDR2 is SVGIG (reference sequence). Trimming cost V 3 bases and J 6 bases, with 12 bases left between them. The length of the CDR3 is 13 residues. The CDR3 is CAWRRREGQPQHF. The CDR3 DNA sequence: TGTGCCTGGAGACGCAGGGAGGGTCAGCCCCAGCATTTT.